The 8 T cell receptor beta chains reported below all come from one sample, sequenced in a study of shared clonotypes between healthy human individuals. The data were produced by immunoSEQ multiplex PCR, yet TCRdb's version contains in-frame clones alone and is incomplete. The repertoire holds about 2.3 million clones, with roughly 93% as singletons. The sample consisted of naive CD4+ T cells from PBMCs. The subset denotes: CD45RA+ positively selected. These receptors were taken from a man younger than 30 in good health. Some clones in this sample may be carry-over from other donors' samples.

A word on this clone: The sample holds other DNA sequences that translate to the same CDR3. The chain recombines TRBV5-4 with TRBJ2-7, with D tentatively TRBD2 (5 bases). The V end lost 3 bases, the J end lost 0 bases, and 7 bases lay between the germline ends. This CDR3 is 13 amino acids long. Germline lookup yields CDR1 SGHNT and CDR2 YYREEE (reference sequence). The CDR3 protein is CASSSGSSYEQYF. The CDR3 DNA follows: TGTGCCAGCAGCTCGGGAAGCTCCTACGAGCAGTACTTC. The complete variable domain, with remaining parts taken from reference TRBV5-4 and TRBJ2-7, reads ETGVTQSPTHLIKTRGQQVTLRCSSQSGHNTVSWYQQALGQGPQFIFQYYREEENGRGNFPPRFSGLQFPNYSSELNVNALELDDSALYLCASSSGSSYEQYFGPGTRLTVT.

The genes are TRBV2 and TRBJ1-4; no reliable D call. Between the trimmed V and J ends, which lost 4 bases and 2 bases, there was a span of 5 bases. Germline CDR1 and CDR2: SNHLY and FYNNEI. The CDR3 is 13 residues long. CDR3 in amino acids: CASSVRTNEKLFF. The CDR3 DNA follows: TGTGCCAGCAGTGTCAGGACTAATGAAAAACTGTTTTTT.

With regard to this clone: The sample holds other DNA sequences that translate to the same CDR3. CDR3 nucleotide sequence: TGTGCCAGCAGCTTAACCGATAGCAATCAGCCCCAGCATTTT. Its protein product is CASSLTDSNQPQHF. V and J are TRBV11-2 and TRBJ1-5; D ambiguous. CDR3 length: 14 residues. CDR1 and CDR2 (germline): SGHAT, FQNNGV. Trimming removed 2 bases from V and 0 bases from J, with 5 bases in between.

A remark on this clone: Other DNA sequences from this sample encode an identical CDR3 as well. The rearrangement uses TRBV7-9 and TRBJ1-1, with 7 bases identical to TRBD1. Germline V gives CDR1 SEHNR, CDR2 FQNEAQ (reference sequence). V dropped 3 bases and J dropped 3; count of bases not matched to a gene: 1. The CDR3 sequence is 13 residues long. Written as DNA, the CDR3 is TGTGCCAGCAGCTTTGGACAGGACACTGAAGCTTTCTTT. Amino acid sequence: CASSFGQDTEAFF.

The chain uses TRBV7-6 and TRBJ2-6, with a possible D match to TRBD2 (5 bases). CDR1 and CDR2 (germline): SGHVS, FNYEAQ. The V end lost 4 bases, the J end lost 3 bases, and 13 bases lay between the germline ends. The CDR3 has 16 amino acids. In DNA, the CDR3 is TGTGCCAGCAGCTCGCGGGCAGGAGATGGGGCCAACGTCCTGACTTTC. This sequence encodes CASSSRAGDGANVLTF.

The chain is built from TRBV14 and TRBJ2-5; TRBD1 aligns across 10 bases. The CDR3 totals 16 residues. The junction had 8 bases not matched to a gene; V was cut back by 2 bases and J by 5 bases. Germline V gene data show CDR1 as SGHDN and CDR2 as FVKESK. CDR3 sequence: CASSQTGTGVWETQYF. As DNA, the CDR3 is TGTGCCAGCAGCCAAACCGGGACAGGGGTTTGGGAGACCCAGTACTTC.

As for this clone: The same CDR3 arises from other DNA sequences in this sample as well. The chain employs TRBV7-2 and TRBJ2-3, with 8 bases matching TRBD2. The CDR3 consists of 16 residues. V shed 1 base and J 2 bases; nucleotides not matched to a gene: 5. From germline, CDR1 is SGHTA and CDR2 FQGNSA. The CDR3: CASSLGAGGVTDTQYF. The CDR3 DNA sequence: TGTGCCAGCAGCTTAGGGGCGGGAGGTGTCACAGATACGCAGTATTTT.

V gene TRBV7-9 combines with J gene TRBJ2-7; D may be TRBD1 (6 bases). V was clipped by 1 base and J by 1 base, with 11 bases between them. Germline lookup yields CDR1 SEHNR and CDR2 FQNEAQ (reference sequence). The CDR3 runs to 15 residues. The CDR3 protein is CASSLGLDSSYEQYF. The CDR3 region has the DNA TGTGCCAGCAGCTTAGGCCTGGACAGTTCCTACGAGCAGTACTTC.